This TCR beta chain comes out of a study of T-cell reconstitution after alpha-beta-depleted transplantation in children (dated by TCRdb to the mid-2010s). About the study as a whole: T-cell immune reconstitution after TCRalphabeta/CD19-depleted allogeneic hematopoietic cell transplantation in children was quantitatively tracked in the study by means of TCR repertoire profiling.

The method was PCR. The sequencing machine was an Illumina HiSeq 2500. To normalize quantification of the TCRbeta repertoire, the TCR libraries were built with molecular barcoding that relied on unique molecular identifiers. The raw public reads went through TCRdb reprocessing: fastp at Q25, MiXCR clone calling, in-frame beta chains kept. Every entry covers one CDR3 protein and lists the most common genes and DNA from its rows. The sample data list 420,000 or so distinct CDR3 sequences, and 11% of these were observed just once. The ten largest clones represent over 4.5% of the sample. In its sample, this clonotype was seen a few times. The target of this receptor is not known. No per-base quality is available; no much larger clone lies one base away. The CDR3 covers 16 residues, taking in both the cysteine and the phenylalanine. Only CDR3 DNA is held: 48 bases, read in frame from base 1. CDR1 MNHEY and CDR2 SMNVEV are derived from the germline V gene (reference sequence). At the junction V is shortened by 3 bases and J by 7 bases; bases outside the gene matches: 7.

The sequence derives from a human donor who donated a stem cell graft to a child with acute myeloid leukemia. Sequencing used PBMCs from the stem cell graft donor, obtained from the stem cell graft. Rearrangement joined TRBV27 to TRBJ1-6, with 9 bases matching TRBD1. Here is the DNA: TGTGCCAGCAGTTTGATGGCCGGGACAGGGAATTCACCCCTCCACTTT. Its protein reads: CASSLMAGTGNSPLHF.